This T cell receptor beta chain was observed in a study of control samples from healthy donors and cancer patients. The method was immunoSEQ multiplex PCR; TCRdb's version includes in-frame clones alone and lacks a portion of them. The repertoire holds about 160,000 clones, with about 90% as singletons. The receptor's source is a man aged 25-45 years in good health. Sequencing used blood.

CDR3 in amino acids: CASSLRDLAYEQYF. The CDR3 DNA sequence: TGTGCCAGCAGCTTACGGGACCTTGCGTACGAGCAGTACTTC. This rearrangement joins TRBV7-8 to TRBJ2-7; D may be TRBD1 or TRBD2 (5 bases each). Trimming shortened V by 2 bases and J by 4 bases, and 12 bases separated the two germline ends. This CDR3 spans 14 amino acids. Germline V CDR1 and CDR2: SGHVS, FQNEAQ.